Below, 29 T cell receptor beta chains from the same sample are listed, as sequenced in a study of blood T cell repertoires in COVID-19 (TCRdb year 2020). Library preparation employed the immunoSEQ multiplex PCR assay. What TCRdb holds here is the immuneACCESS table cut down to in-frame rearrangements. Part of the clones is not present; checked against another copy, under half of the missing clones reflect an unresolved V gene, and the others are unexplained. This sample holds 250,000 to 300,000 clones; roughly 89% were observed only once. About 2% of the sample belongs to the ten largest clones. Sequencing was carried out using PBMCs or T cells enriched from blood (not recorded which). These TCRs come from a woman aged 55-70 years who had recovered from COVID-19.

This sequence joins TRBV7-9 and TRBJ1-5, with 10 bases fitting TRBD1. CDR1 SEHNR and CDR2 FQNEAQ come from the germline V gene (reference sequence). This CDR3 is 15 amino acids long. Trimming at V came to 3 bases and at J to 6 bases, leaving 5 bases not matched to a gene. The CDR3 protein is CASSFGQGVLQPQHF. DNA for the CDR3: TGTGCCAGCAGCTTCGGACAGGGGGTTCTTCAGCCCCAGCATTTT.

This clone has just one count. The chain recombines TRBV27 with TRBJ2-2; maybe TRBD2 (5 bases). The CDR3 length is 16 residues. Germline assignment: CDR1 MNHEY and CDR2 SMNVEV (reference sequence). Trimming removed 2 bases from V and 1 base from J, with 11 bases in between. CDR3: CASSLIRRGNTGELFF. CDR3 DNA: TGTGCCAGCAGTTTAATCCGACGGGGGAACACCGGGGAGCTGTTTTTT.

The chain combines TRBV5-6 with TRBJ1-1, with 8 positions matching TRBD1. V lost 3 bases, J lost 7 bases, and 11 bases stayed unmatched. This CDR3 has 15 amino acids. The germline V gene has CDR1 SGHDT and CDR2 YYEEEE. CDR3: CASSSEQGDWGEAFF. The CDR3 nucleotides read TGTGCCAGCAGCTCGGAACAGGGGGATTGGGGTGAAGCTTTCTTT.

The chain uses TRBV28 and TRBJ2-1; 7 bases line up with TRBD1. With V trimmed by 4 bases and J by 2 bases, 11 bases remained unmatched. Germline values: CDR1 MDHEN, CDR2 SYDVKM. This CDR3 has 17 residues. The chain's CDR3 is CASSYPAGGTPYNEQFF. As DNA, the CDR3 is TGTGCCAGCAGTTACCCCGCAGGGGGAACTCCCTACAATGAGCAGTTCTTC.

A note on this clone: Other DNA variants within this sample encode the same CDR3. This chain uses TRBV18 with TRBJ1-2; D gene ambiguous. Trimming removed 3 bases at V and 2 bases at J, with 7 bases between. Germline CDR1 reads KGHSH; CDR2 reads LQKENI. The CDR3 contains 13 residues. DNA of the CDR3: TGTGCCAGCTCACCGGGAGGGAACTATGGCTACACCTTC. Encoded protein: CASSPGGNYGYTF.

The chain links TRBV9 to TRBJ1-2, with 7 nucleotides matching TRBD1. V was pared by 2 bases and J by 8 bases, with 9 bases of the junction left unmatched. The CDR3 contains 14 residues. Germline V CDR1 and CDR2: SGDLS, YYNGEE. CDR3 sequence reads: CASSVTGEAWGYTF. DNA of the CDR3: TGTGCCAGCAGCGTTACAGGGGAAGCGTGGGGCTACACCTTC.

The rearrangement joins TRBV9 to TRBJ1-3, with 7 bases matching TRBD1. In germline, CDR1 is SGDLS, CDR2 YYNGEE. The CDR3 is 14 residues long. The junction had 5 bases not matched to a gene; V was cut back by 6 bases and J by 2 bases. CDR3 region: CASTETGAGNTIYF. CDR3 coding DNA: TGTGCCAGCACCGAAACAGGGGCTGGAAACACCATATATTTT.

The chain carries TRBV6-5 and TRBJ1-4; D remains ambiguous. This CDR3 has 14 residues. The V gene lost 6 bases and the J gene lost 0 bases, with 8 bases spanning the gap. Germline assignment: CDR1 MNHEY and CDR2 SVGAGI. DNA for the CDR3: TGTGCCAGCAGCGTGGTAGCAACTAATGAAAAACTGTTTTTT. Translation gives CASSVVATNEKLFF.

The chain has TRBV7-8 and TRBJ2-2; a weak D match, TRBD1 (6 bases). Germline lookup yields CDR1 SGHVS and CDR2 FQNEAQ. CDR3 length: 16 amino acids. With 4 bases removed from V and 0 bases from J, the gap between germline ends came to 12 bases. CDR3 nucleotide sequence: TGTGCCAGCAGCTCAAAAACAGGGACGAACACCGGGGAGCTGTTTTTT. It is translated as CASSSKTGTNTGELFF.

The chain couples TRBV28 to TRBJ1-2; D gene uncertain. CDR3 length equals 12 residues. CDR1 is MDHEN and CDR2 is SYDVKM in the germline V gene. V was shortened by 5 bases and J by 0 bases, with 4 bases between the two germline ends. The CDR3 spells CASSPANYGYTF. The CDR3, as DNA: TGTGCCAGCAGTCCCGCTAACTATGGCTACACCTTC.

A single count supports this clone. The genes are TRBV27 and TRBJ1-2, with TRBD1 identical over 9 bases. Unmatched junction bases numbered 10, after V lost 6 bases and J lost 5 bases. CDR1 and CDR2 (germline): MNHEY, SMNVEV (reference sequence). The CDR3 has 15 amino acids. CDR3 in amino acids: CASSDRGSTFYGYTF. The DNA for the CDR3 is TGTGCCAGCAGCGACAGGGGGTCTACCTTTTATGGCTACACCTTC.

In this sample, this clone turned up a few times. V gene TRBV7-9 combines with J gene TRBJ2-5, with a possible D match to TRBD2 (6 bases). Trimming stripped 5 bases from V and 5 bases from J, with 12 bases between. CDR1 SEHNR and CDR2 FQNEAQ come from the germline V gene (reference sequence). This CDR3 contains 13 residues. The chain's CDR3 is CASSPGEWETQYF. In DNA, the CDR3 is TGTGCCAGCAGCCCGGGGGAATGGGAGACCCAGTACTTC.

This chain joins TRBV6-5 and TRBJ1-4; TRBD1 matches 9 bases. J lost 5 bases, V lost 4 bases, and 5 bases had no gene match. The CDR3 contains 15 residues. Per germline, CDR1 MNHEY and CDR2 SVGAGI. The CDR3 loop reads CASSSLQGANEKLFF. The CDR3 DNA sequence: TGTGCCAGCAGTTCCCTACAGGGGGCGAATGAAAAACTGTTTTTT.

The rearrangement joins TRBV7-9 to TRBJ2-1, with 10 bases identical to TRBD2. V shed 5 bases and J 8 bases; nucleotides not matched to a gene: 18. Germline V gene lookup returns CDR1 SEHNR and CDR2 FQNEAQ (reference sequence). The CDR3 is 18 amino acids. The CDR3 DNA is TGTGCCAGCAGCCCCCCCTTTCGGCTAGCGGGAGTAAAGGATGAGCAGTTCTTC. Residues: CASSPPFRLAGVKDEQFF.

Regarding this clone: This specimen includes other DNA sequences encoding the same CDR3. The chain combines TRBV2 with TRBJ2-7; TRBD1 matches 12 bases. There are 13 residues in the CDR3. The junction had 1 base not matched to a gene; V was cut back by 6 bases and J by 4 bases. The V gene's germline CDR1 is SNHLY and CDR2 FYNNEI. CDR3 residues: CASRGQGAYEQYF. The CDR3, as DNA: TGTGCCAGCAGGGGACAGGGGGCTTACGAGCAGTACTTC.

This chain uses TRBV27 with TRBJ2-3; 8 bases agree with TRBD2. Looked up from germline, CDR1 is MNHEY and CDR2 is SMNVEV (reference sequence). The CDR3 spans 14 residues. After removal of 8 bases from V and 12 bases from J, the junction contained 16 bases not matched to a gene. CDR3 protein: CASWGGRAGAPQYF. CDR3 DNA: TGTGCCAGCTGGGGGGGTAGAGCGGGGGCCCCTCAGTATTTT.

This chain links TRBV29-1 with TRBJ1-1; D ambiguous. The CDR3 sequence is 13 residues long. Trimming pared 1 base from V and 3 bases from J, leaving 9 bases between. Germline values: CDR1 SQVTM, CDR2 ANQGSEA. As DNA, the CDR3 is TGCAGCGTTGAAGTGAGGGCCGACACTGAAGCTTTCTTT. Residues: CSVEVRADTEAFF. Variable domain in full (rest from reference TRBV29-1 and TRBJ1-1): SAVISQKPSRDICQRGTSLTIQCQVDSQVTMMFWYRQQPGQSLTLIATANQGSEATYESGFVIDKFPISRPNLTFSTLTVSNMSPEDSSIYLCSVEVRADTEAFFGQGTRLTVV.

This sequence joins TRBV5-6 and TRBJ2-1; 7 bases fit TRBD2. CDR3 size: 15 residues. With 2 bases clipped from V and 3 bases from J, the junction kept 5 bases outside the gene matches. Germline assignment: CDR1 SGHDT and CDR2 YYEEEE. The CDR3 loop is CASSLRGGGYNEQFF. CDR3 nucleotides: TGTGCCAGCAGCTTAAGAGGCGGGGGCTACAATGAGCAGTTCTTC.

The chain links TRBV7-9 to TRBJ1-3, with unresolved D. V shed 5 bases and J shed 8 bases, with 7 bases lying between them. CDR3 length: 11 amino acids. Germline V gene data show CDR1 as SEHNR and CDR2 as FQNEAQ (reference sequence). The chain's CDR3 is CASSRGDTIYF. DNA for the CDR3: TGTGCCAGCAGCCGAGGAGACACCATATATTTT.

The chain joins TRBV30 to TRBJ1-2; possible D gene TRBD1, 6 bases. The CDR3 extends over 13 amino acids. V was cut by 2 bases and J by 4 bases, with 11 bases left in between. The V gene's germline CDR1 is GTSNPN and CDR2 SVGIG (reference sequence). Here the CDR3 DNA reads TGTGCCTGGAGTCGTGACAGGCCCTATGGCTACACCTTC. As protein: CAWSRDRPYGYTF.

The chain couples TRBV28 to TRBJ1-4; D not resolved. The CDR3 consists of 13 residues. Trimming stripped 6 bases from V and 8 bases from J, with 13 bases between. CDR1 and CDR2 (germline): MDHEN, SYDVKM. The chain's CDR3 is CASRGGGWEKLFF. The CDR3, as DNA: TGTGCCAGCAGGGGAGGAGGTTGGGAAAAACTGTTTTTT.

The chain carries TRBV3-1 (or the pseudogene TRBV3-2) and TRBJ1-1; perhaps TRBD1 as D (5 bases). The germline V gene encodes CDR1 LGHDT and CDR2 YNNKEL (reference sequence). There are 15 residues in the CDR3. Trimming removed 4 bases from V and 2 bases from J, with 14 bases in between. The CDR3 sequence is CASSPLWGDNTEAFF. CDR3 sequence (DNA): TGTGCCAGCAGCCCCCTATGGGGGGATAACACTGAAGCTTTCTTT.

This clone was seen once. The chain couples TRBV3-1 (or the pseudogene TRBV3-2) to TRBJ2-7, with 9 bases aligning to TRBD2. This CDR3 spans 15 amino acids. V trimming: 3 bases; J trimming: 2 bases; junction bases outside the gene matches: 5. CDR1 LGHDT and CDR2 YNNKEL come from the germline V gene (reference sequence). The CDR3 sequence is CASSHGAGGTYEQYF. The CDR3 nucleotides are TGTGCCAGCAGCCATGGAGCGGGGGGCACCTACGAGCAGTACTTC.

The V gene is TRBV13, the J gene TRBJ2-5, with 10 positions matching TRBD2. This CDR3 is 15 amino acids long. The V gene's germline CDR1 is PRHDT and CDR2 FYEKMQ (reference sequence). J lost 4 bases, V lost 5 bases, and 7 bases had no gene match. The CDR3 bases are TGTGCCAGCAGCCCAGCGGCTAGCGGGAGAGAGACCCAGTACTTC. This sequence encodes CASSPAASGRETQYF.

V and J are TRBV10-3 and TRBJ1-2; 8 positions match TRBD1. The CDR3 runs 14 residues. V shed 6 bases and J 5 bases; nucleotides not matched to a gene: 8. Per germline, CDR1 ENHRY and CDR2 SYGVKD. This chain's CDR3 is CAISLTGAEYGYTF. For the CDR3, the DNA is TGTGCCATCAGCCTGACAGGGGCCGAATATGGCTACACCTTC.

J is TRBJ2-1 and V is TRBV9; D possibly corresponds to TRBD1 (5 bases). V was clipped by 3 bases and J by 4 bases, with 20 bases between them. This CDR3 has 17 residues. Germline loops: CDR1 SGDLS, CDR2 YYNGEE. The CDR3 is CASSAPPGKGFYNEQFF. In DNA, the CDR3 is TGTGCCAGCAGCGCTCCCCCAGGGAAGGGGTTTTACAATGAGCAGTTCTTC.

CDR3 DNA sequence: TGCGCCAGCAGCCCTCTTCTGGGGGGAGGCACAGATACGCAGTATTTT. It yields the protein CASSPLLGGGTDTQYF. The chain couples TRBV5-1 to TRBJ2-3, with D perhaps TRBD2 (6 bases). With 4 bases removed from V and 1 base from J, the gap between germline ends came to 16 bases. The CDR3 runs to 16 residues. CDR1 and CDR2 from the germline V gene are SGHRS and YFSETQ.

The chain is built from TRBV27 and TRBJ1-2; D is possibly TRBD1 (6 bases). The CDR3 consists of 13 residues. From germline, CDR1 is MNHEY and CDR2 SMNVEV (reference sequence). Trimming shortened V by 6 bases and J by 3 bases, and 11 bases separated the two germline ends. The CDR3, as DNA: TGTGCCAGCAGGGCAGGGGAACACTATGGCTACACCTTC. Translated: CASRAGEHYGYTF.

This clone was picked up one time. The V and J genes are TRBV24-1 and TRBJ2-3; 7 bases are shared with TRBD2. This CDR3 region has 16 residues. J was trimmed by 2 bases and V by 5 bases; bases with no gene match: 9. Germline loops: CDR1 KGHDR, CDR2 SFDVKD. As DNA, the CDR3 is TGTGCCACCAGTGCCACCGGGGGGTCTTTCACAGATACGCAGTATTTT. Its protein is CATSATGGSFTDTQYF.